A single sample is the source of the 20 T cell receptor beta chains below, sequenced in a study of Ad26.COV2.S vaccination and SARS-CoV-2 variants (TCRdb year 2021). The sample's treatment or condition, from its label and the paper: around 19 received Ad26.COV2.S at low or high dose, single or two shots; several received placebo; per-sample allocation not given. Repertoires of vaccine and placebo recipients were sequenced from samples taken on day 63 after the first injection. The protocol used for the library was the immunoSEQ multiplex PCR assay. The table comes from immuneACCESS by way of TCRdb, which keeps in-frame sequences with V and J called. Part of the clones is missing from these tables; in studies checked, under half for an unresolved V gene and the rest for unknown reasons. The sample contains over 200,000 clones, around nine tenths of them found a single time. The ten biggest clones cover about 10% of the sample.

Sequenced here: peripheral blood, sampled in a trial of Ad26.COV2.S vaccine versus placebo. The source of these receptors is a person aged 18-60 years who received the Ad26.COV2.S COVID-19 vaccine or a placebo.

With respect to this clone: A junction boundary mismatches the germline segment, possibly from a read error. This rearrangement joins TRBV27 to TRBJ2-7; 10 nucleotides agree with TRBD2. The CDR3 sequence is 14 residues long. The germline CDR1 and CDR2 sequences are MNHEY and SMNVEV (reference sequence). As DNA, the CDR3 is TGTGCCAGCAGTATATCTAGCGGGGGTCTCGAGCAGTACTTC. It yields the protein CASSISSGGLEQYF.

V gene TRBV27 combines with J gene TRBJ2-5, with D perhaps TRBD1 (6 bases). Germline CDR1 MNHEY, CDR2 SMNVEV (reference sequence). The length of the CDR3 is 14 residues. The ends were cut back, 1 base at V and 4 bases at J, with 10 bases in the middle. The CDR3, as DNA: TGTGCCAGCAGTTTATTGGCAGGGGCAGAGACCCAGTACTTC. It encodes CASSLLAGAETQYF.

CDR3 bases: TGTGCCAGCAGCGTAGTAGGGCGGGAGAATTACAATGAGCAGTTCTTC. Its protein product is CASSVVGRENYNEQFF. The chain recombines TRBV9 with TRBJ2-1, with TRBD2 identical over 7 bases. With V trimmed by 0 bases and J by 4 bases, 7 bases remained unmatched. Germline loops: CDR1 SGDLS, CDR2 YYNGEE. CDR3 size: 16 residues.

The chain links TRBV28 to TRBJ2-7; possibly TRBD2 for D (6 bases). This CDR3 has 15 amino acids. Germline V gene data show CDR1 as MDHEN and CDR2 as SYDVKM. Between the trimmed V and J ends, which lost 6 bases and 5 bases, there was a span of 20 bases. CDR3 region: CASRSGVPVGHEQYF. The CDR3 nucleotides read TGTGCCAGCAGGTCGGGGGTCCCAGTCGGACACGAGCAGTACTTC.

V and J are TRBV6-5 and TRBJ2-3, with D perhaps matching TRBD1 (6 bases). Deletions cut 6 bases from V and 2 bases from J, with 15 bases between. The CDR3 is made up of 15 amino acids. Germline-derived CDR1 and CDR2 are MNHEY and SVGAGI. CDR3 sequence: CASRVSQGLTDTQYF. CDR3 bases: TGTGCCAGCAGGGTTTCCCAGGGGCTCACAGATACGCAGTATTTT.

The chain is built from TRBV7-9 and TRBJ1-4; no reliable D call. V gave up 3 bases and J gave up 0 bases, with 5 bases separating them. Germline loops: CDR1 SEHNR, CDR2 FQNEAQ (reference sequence). The length of the CDR3 is 14 residues. The CDR3 here is CASSFGPTNEKLFF. Here the CDR3 DNA reads TGTGCCAGCAGCTTCGGCCCAACTAATGAAAAACTGTTTTTT.

The chain carries TRBV7-2 and TRBJ2-7; TRBD1 matches at 9 bases. In germline, CDR1 is SGHTA, CDR2 FQGNSA. CDR3 size: 15 residues. The V and J ends lost 10 bases and 5 bases, in that order; junction bases with no gene match: 15. This chain's CDR3 is CATTPTGGFYHEQYF. Written as DNA, the CDR3 is TGTGCCACCACCCCGACAGGGGGATTTTACCACGAGCAGTACTTC.

This clone has a single count. The rearrangement joins TRBV18 to TRBJ2-1, with 7 bases lining up with TRBD1. The V gene's germline CDR1 is KGHSH and CDR2 LQKENI. CDR3 length equals 16 residues. V lost 1 base to trimming and J lost 0 bases; unmatched junction nucleotides: 3. The chain's CDR3 is CASSPQGQLSYNEQFF. Here the CDR3 DNA reads TGTGCCAGCTCACCACAGGGACAGCTCTCCTACAATGAGCAGTTCTTC.

This rearrangement joins TRBV12-1 to TRBJ2-7; TRBD2, the D gene given by the table, was not confirmed from the DNA. TRBV12-1 is assigned pseudogene status. This CDR3 is built from 13 residues. The CDR3 here is CASSPTEVLEQYF. CDR3 bases: TGTGCCAGCAGCCCAACGGAGGTTCTCGAGCAGTACTTC.

This chain joins TRBV7-8 and TRBJ2-1, with 10 bases aligning to TRBD2. Germline CDR1 and CDR2: SGHVS and FQNEAQ. The CDR3 consists of 16 residues. V was pared by 5 bases and J by 3 bases, with 7 bases of the junction left unmatched. The CDR3 region has the DNA TGTGCCAGCAGCACTGGTAGCGGGGGGTTCTACAATGAGCAGTTCTTC. Protein sequence: CASSTGSGGFYNEQFF.

The rearrangement uses TRBV4-3 and TRBJ1-2, with D maybe TRBD1 (5 bases). Germline V gives CDR1 LGHNA, CDR2 YSLEER. The CDR3 is made up of 15 amino acids. Trimming took 1 base from V and 2 from J, leaving 11 bases between them. In DNA form, the CDR3 reads TGCGCCAGCAGCCAAGGGGGGGATATAAACTATGGCTACACCTTC. This gives the protein CASSQGGDINYGYTF.

V is TRBV18 and J is TRBJ2-7; TRBD1 matches at 7 bases. Germline CDR1 and CDR2: KGHSH and LQKENI. V gave up 5 bases and J gave up 3 bases; unmatched junction bases: 10. This CDR3 spans 15 amino acids. Written as DNA, the CDR3 is TGTGCCAGCTCAGCGGAGACAGGGATCAACTACGAGCAGTACTTC. As protein: CASSAETGINYEQYF.

The rearrangement uses TRBV11-2 and TRBJ2-1; 11 bases are a match to TRBD2. Trimming took 2 bases from V and 0 from J; bases not matched to a gene: 6. The CDR3 sequence is 18 residues long. Germline CDR1 is SGHAT and CDR2 is FQNNGV. The CDR3 loop reads CASSLRLAGSHSYNEQFF. CDR3 coding DNA: TGTGCCAGCAGCTTAAGACTAGCGGGGTCCCACTCCTACAATGAGCAGTTCTTC.

The genes are TRBV6-6 and TRBJ1-5; 7 positions agree with TRBD1. The CDR3 length is 15 residues. Trimming at V came to 2 bases and at J to 11 bases, leaving 12 bases not matched to a gene. Germline CDR1 and CDR2: MNHNY and SVGAGI (reference sequence). The CDR3 nucleotides read TGTGCCAGCAGTTACCCTGGACAGGCGTCAGGGGCCCAGCATTTT. It specifies CASSYPGQASGAQHF.

The rearrangement joins TRBV4-1 to TRBJ2-1, with 9 nucleotides matching TRBD2. The trim removed 0 bases at V and 0 bases at J, leaving 9 bases unmatched. The length of the CDR3 is 19 residues. CDR1 and CDR2 from the germline V gene are MGHRA and YSYEKL. CDR3 DNA sequence: TGCGCCAGCAGCCAAGATCGTTCTGCGGGGGGGGTCTCCTACAATGAGCAGTTCTTC. Translated: CASSQDRSAGGVSYNEQFF.

Concerning this clone: Other DNA sequences within the sample encode an identical CDR3. The V call is TRBV9, the J call TRBJ2-7, with D maybe TRBD2 (5 bases). CDR1 is SGDLS and CDR2 is YYNGEE in the germline V gene. This CDR3 is 14 amino acids long. V lost 0 bases and J lost 0, with 7 bases in between. CDR3 sequence: CASSVVGSSYEQYF. CDR3 nucleotide sequence: TGTGCCAGCAGCGTAGTGGGGAGCTCCTACGAGCAGTACTTC.

J is TRBJ2-7 and V is TRBV29-1; 10 bases are a match to TRBD1. The CDR3 has 13 amino acids. Trimming took 6 bases from V and 3 from J; bases not matched to a gene: 5. CDR1 SQVTM and CDR2 ANQGSEA come from the germline V gene. CDR3 nucleotide sequence: TGCAGCGTCGCCGGGACAGGGGTCTACGAGCAGTACTTC. As protein: CSVAGTGVYEQYF.

V gene TRBV6-2 or TRBV6-3 combines with J gene TRBJ2-7; D call uncertain. V lost 5 bases and J lost 7, with 15 bases in between. Germline CDR1 MNHEY, CDR2 SVGEGT. The CDR3 covers 13 residues. Here the CDR3 reads CASSPPGVGEQYF. Here the CDR3 DNA reads TGTGCCAGCAGTCCCCCGGGCGTGGGTGAGCAGTACTTC.

This chain connects TRBV29-1 to TRBJ1-5; D remains unclear. This CDR3 is built from 12 residues. The germline V gene encodes CDR1 SQVTM and CDR2 ANQGSEA. V gave up 3 bases and J gave up 9 bases, with 12 bases separating them. The CDR3 DNA reads TGCAGCGTTGACCCGGGTAATGGGCCCCAGCATTTT. Its translation: CSVDPGNGPQHF.

The rearrangement joins TRBV25-1 to TRBJ2-1; 10 bases map to TRBD2. Germline-derived CDR1 and CDR2 are MGHDK and SYGVNS. This CDR3 spans 15 amino acids. V was clipped by 0 bases and J by 10 bases; unmatched bases: 6. The CDR3 sequence: CASSEYLAGVGEQFF. CDR3 DNA sequence: TGTGCCAGCAGTGAATACCTAGCGGGAGTCGGGGAGCAGTTCTTC.